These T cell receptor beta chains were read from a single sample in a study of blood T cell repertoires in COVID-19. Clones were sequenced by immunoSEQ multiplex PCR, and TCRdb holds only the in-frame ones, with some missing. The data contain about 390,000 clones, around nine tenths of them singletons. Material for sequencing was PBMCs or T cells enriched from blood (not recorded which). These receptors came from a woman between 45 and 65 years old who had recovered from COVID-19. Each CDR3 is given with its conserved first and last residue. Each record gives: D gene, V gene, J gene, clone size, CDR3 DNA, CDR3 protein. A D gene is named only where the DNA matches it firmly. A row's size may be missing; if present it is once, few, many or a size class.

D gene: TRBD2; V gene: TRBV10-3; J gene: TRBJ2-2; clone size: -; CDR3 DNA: TGTGCCATCAGCGGGAGACTAGCGGTGAACACCGGGGAGCTGTTTTTT; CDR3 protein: CAISGRLAVNTGELFF
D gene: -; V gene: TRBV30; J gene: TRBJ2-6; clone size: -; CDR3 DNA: TGTGCCTGGAGAAACAGGGCTTTGGCGGCCAACGTCCTGACTTTC; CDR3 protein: CAWRNRALAANVLTF
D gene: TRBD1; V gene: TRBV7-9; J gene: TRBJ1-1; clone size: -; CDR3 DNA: TGTGCCAGCAGCCCCGCCCCCAGGGGACAGGACACTGAAGCTTTCTTT; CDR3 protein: CASSPAPRGQDTEAFF
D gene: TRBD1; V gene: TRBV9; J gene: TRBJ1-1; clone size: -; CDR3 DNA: TGTGCCAGCAGCTTTGGGACAGTAGGGGCCACTGAAGCTTTCTTT; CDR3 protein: CASSFGTVGATEAFF
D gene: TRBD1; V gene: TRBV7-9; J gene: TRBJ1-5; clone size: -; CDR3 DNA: TGTGCCAGCAGCTTATCGGGTACCGGGACAGGGAACGATCAGCCCCAGCATTTT; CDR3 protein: CASSLSGTGTGNDQPQHF
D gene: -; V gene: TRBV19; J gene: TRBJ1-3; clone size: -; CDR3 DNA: TGTGCCAGTAGTAGTTGGACAGCGGACTTCTCTGGAAACACCATATATTTT; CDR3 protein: CASSSWTADFSGNTIYF
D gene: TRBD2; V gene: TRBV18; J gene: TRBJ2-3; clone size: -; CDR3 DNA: TGTGCCAGCTCACCATACGGACTAGCGGGGGGTCAGTATTTT; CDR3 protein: CASSPYGLAGGQYF
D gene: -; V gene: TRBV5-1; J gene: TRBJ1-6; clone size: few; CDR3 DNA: TGCGCCAGCAGCTTGGGTTCGGGCTCAGGGGATTCACCCCTCCACTTT; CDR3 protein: CASSLGSGSGDSPLHF
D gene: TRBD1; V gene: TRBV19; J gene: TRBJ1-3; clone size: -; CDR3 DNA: TGTGCCAGTAGAAACGACAGGGGCTCTGGAAACACCATATATTTT; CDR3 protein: CASRNDRGSGNTIYF
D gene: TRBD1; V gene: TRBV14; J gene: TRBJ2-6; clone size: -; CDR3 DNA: TGTGCCAGCAGCCTACGTACCTTAACAGGGGCTGGGGCCAACGTCCTGACTTTC; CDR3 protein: CASSLRTLTGAGANVLTF
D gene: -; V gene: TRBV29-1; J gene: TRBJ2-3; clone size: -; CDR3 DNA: TGCAGCGCTACCGGAACTCTAGCCAACACAGATACGCAGTATTTT; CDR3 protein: CSATGTLANTDTQYF
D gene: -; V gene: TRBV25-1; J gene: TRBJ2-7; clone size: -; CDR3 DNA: TGTGCCAGCAGTGAATCAGGGGCTGGGGACGAGCAGTACTTC; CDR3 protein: CASSESGAGDEQYF
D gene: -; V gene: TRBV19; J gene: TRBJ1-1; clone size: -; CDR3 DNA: TGTGCCAGTAGTAGCCGGGGGAGCACTGAAGCTTTCTTT; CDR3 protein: CASSSRGSTEAFF
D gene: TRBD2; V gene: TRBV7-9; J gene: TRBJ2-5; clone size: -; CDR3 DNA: TGTGCCAGCAGCTCGGGACTAGACTGGGAGACCCAGTACTTC; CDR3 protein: CASSSGLDWETQYF
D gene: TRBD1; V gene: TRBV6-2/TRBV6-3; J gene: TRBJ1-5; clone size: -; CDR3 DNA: TGTGCCAGCAGTCTAGGACAGGGGTTGGGTCAGCCCCAGCATTTT; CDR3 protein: CASSLGQGLGQPQHF
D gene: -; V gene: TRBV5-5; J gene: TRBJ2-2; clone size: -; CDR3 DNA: TGTGCCAGCAGCATTACCGGGACTAACACCGGGGAGCTGTTTTTT; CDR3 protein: CASSITGTNTGELFF
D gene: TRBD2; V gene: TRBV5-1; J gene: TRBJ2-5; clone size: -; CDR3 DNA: TGCGCCAGCAGCTCAAGCGGGGGGGCCGAGACCCAGTACTTC; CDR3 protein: CASSSSGGAETQYF
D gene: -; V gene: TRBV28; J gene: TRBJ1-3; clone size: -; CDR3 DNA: TGTGCCAGCAGTTCCCCGGGAGAAAGAAACACCATATATTTT; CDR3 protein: CASSSPGERNTIYF
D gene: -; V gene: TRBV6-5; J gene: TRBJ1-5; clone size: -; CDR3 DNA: TGTGCCAGCAGTTACTACCCCCCGGGTAGCAATCAGCCCCAGCATTTT; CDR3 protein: CASSYYPPGSNQPQHF
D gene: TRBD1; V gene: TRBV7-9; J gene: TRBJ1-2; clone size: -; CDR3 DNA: TGTGCCAGCAGCTCTGTGAACAGGGGGCCTAACTATGGCTACACCTTC; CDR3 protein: CASSSVNRGPNYGYTF
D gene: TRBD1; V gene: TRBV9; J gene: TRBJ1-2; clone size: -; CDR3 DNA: TGTGCCAGCAGCGTAGACCCCGCAGGGGGTTATGGCTACACCTTC; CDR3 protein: CASSVDPAGGYGYTF
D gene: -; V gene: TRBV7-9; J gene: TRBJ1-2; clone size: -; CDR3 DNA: TGTGCCAGCAGTCAATCAGGGGACGGCTACACCTTC; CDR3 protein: CASSQSGDGYTF
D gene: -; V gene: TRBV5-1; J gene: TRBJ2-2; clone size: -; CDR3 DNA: TGCGCCAGCAGAAGGGGGGGAGACACCGGGGAGCTGTTTTTT; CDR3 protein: CASRRGGDTGELFF
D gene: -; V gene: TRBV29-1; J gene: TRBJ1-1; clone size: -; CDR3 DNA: TGCAGCGTCATGGACAGAGGGAACACTGAAGCTTTCTTT; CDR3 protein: CSVMDRGNTEAFF
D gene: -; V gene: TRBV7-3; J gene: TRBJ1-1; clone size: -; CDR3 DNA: TGTGCCAGCAGCTTAGATCCCCGCGGGAACACTGAAGCTTTCTTT; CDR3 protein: CASSLDPRGNTEAFF
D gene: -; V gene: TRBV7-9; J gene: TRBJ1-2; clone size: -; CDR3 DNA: TGTGCCAGCAGCCTCGATGGCTACACCTTC; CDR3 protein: CASSLDGYTF
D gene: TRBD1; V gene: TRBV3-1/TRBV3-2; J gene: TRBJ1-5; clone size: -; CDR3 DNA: TGTGCCAGCAGCCAGGGACAGAGAGATCAGCCCCAGCATTTT; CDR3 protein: CASSQGQRDQPQHF
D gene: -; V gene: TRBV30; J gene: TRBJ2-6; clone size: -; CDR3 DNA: TGTGCCTGGGGTGGGGCAGGGACTGGGGCCAACGTCCTGACTTTC; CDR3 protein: CAWGGAGTGANVLTF
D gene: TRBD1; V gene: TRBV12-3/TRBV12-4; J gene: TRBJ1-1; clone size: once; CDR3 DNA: TGTGCCAGCAGCCGACAGGGCAACACTGAAGCTTTCTTT; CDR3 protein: CASSRQGNTEAFF
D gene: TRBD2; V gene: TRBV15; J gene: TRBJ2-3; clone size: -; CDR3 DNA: TGTGCCACCAGCGGTTACCGGGACTACACAGATACGCAGTATTTT; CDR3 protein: CATSGYRDYTDTQYF
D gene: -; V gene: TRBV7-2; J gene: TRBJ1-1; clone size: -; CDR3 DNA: TGTGCCAGCAGCTTACAGGGCTTGAACACTGAAGCTTTCTTT; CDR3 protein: CASSLQGLNTEAFF
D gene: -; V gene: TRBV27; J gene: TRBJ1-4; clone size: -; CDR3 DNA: TGTGCCAGCAGTTTGCGGGGACTCCCGAATGAAAAACTGTTTTTT; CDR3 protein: CASSLRGLPNEKLFF
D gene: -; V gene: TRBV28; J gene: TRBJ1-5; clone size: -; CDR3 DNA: TGTGCCAGCAGTTTTTGGGGGGATAGCAATCAGCCCCAGCATTTT; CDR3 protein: CASSFWGDSNQPQHF
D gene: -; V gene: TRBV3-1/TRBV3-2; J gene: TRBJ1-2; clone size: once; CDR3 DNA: TGTGCCAGCAGCCAAGACGGAACGGGAAACGGGGACTATGGCTACACCTTC; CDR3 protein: CASSQDGTGNGDYGYTF
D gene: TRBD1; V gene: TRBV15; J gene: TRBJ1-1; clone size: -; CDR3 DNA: TGTGCCACCAGCAAAGAGCGGGGACAGGGGAGGATATTGAACACTGAAGCTTTCTTT; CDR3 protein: CATSKERGQGRILNTEAFF
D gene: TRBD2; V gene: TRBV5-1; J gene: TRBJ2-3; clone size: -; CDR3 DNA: TGCGCCAGCAGCTTGGTTACTAGCGGGGAAAATACGCAGTATTTT; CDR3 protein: CASSLVTSGENTQYF
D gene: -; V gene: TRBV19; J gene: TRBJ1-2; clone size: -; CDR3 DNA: TGTGCCAGTAGTCCCCGGAGGGCAGAGGCGGAGTATGGCTACACCTTC; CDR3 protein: CASSPRRAEAEYGYTF
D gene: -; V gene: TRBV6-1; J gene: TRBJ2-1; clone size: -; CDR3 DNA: TGTGCCAGCAGTGAGGGACACCCTTCCTACAATGAGCAGTTCTTC; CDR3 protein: CASSEGHPSYNEQFF
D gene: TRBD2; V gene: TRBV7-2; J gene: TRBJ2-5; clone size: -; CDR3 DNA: TGTGCCAGCAGCTTCATAGCGGGGGCCCAAGAGACCCAGTACTTC; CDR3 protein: CASSFIAGAQETQYF
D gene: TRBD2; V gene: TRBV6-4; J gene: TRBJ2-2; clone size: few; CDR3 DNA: TGTGCCAGCAGTGTTGGGACTACGAACACCGGGGAGCTGTTTTTT; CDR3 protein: CASSVGTTNTGELFF
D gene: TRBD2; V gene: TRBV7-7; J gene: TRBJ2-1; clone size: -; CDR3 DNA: TGTGCTAGCAGCCCGACGGGGGGGGGCGCTGAGCAGTTCTTC; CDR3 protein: CASSPTGGGAEQFF
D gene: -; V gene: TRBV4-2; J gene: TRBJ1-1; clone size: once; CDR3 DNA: TGTGCCAGCAGCCAAGATCGAGACAGTAAAGCTTTCTTT; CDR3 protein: CASSQDRDSKAFF
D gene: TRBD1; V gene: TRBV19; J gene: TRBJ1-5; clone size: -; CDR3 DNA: TGTGCCAGTAGCCTATGGGGTGCCGGACAGGGGAATCAGCCCCAGCATTTT; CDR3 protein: CASSLWGAGQGNQPQHF
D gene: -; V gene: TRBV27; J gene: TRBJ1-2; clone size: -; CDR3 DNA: TGTGCCAGCAGCCGGGACAAAAACTATGGCTACACCTTC; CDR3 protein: CASSRDKNYGYTF